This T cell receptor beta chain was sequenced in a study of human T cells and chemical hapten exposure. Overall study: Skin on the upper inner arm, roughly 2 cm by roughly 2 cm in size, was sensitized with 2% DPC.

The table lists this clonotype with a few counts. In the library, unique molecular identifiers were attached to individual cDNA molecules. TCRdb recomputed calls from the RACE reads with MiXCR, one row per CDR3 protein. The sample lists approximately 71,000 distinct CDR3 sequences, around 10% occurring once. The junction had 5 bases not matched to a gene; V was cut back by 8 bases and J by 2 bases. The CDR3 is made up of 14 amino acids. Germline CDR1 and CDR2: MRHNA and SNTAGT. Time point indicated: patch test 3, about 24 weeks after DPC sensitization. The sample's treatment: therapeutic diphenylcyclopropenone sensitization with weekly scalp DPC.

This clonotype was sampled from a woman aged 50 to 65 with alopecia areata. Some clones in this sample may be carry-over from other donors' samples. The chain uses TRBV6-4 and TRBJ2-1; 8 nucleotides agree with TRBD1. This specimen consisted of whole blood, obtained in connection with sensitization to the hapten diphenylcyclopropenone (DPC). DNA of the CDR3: TGTGCCAGCGCTCAGGGGGCTCCCTACAATGAGCAGTTCTTC. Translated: CASAQGAPYNEQFF.